This T cell receptor (beta chain) was retrieved from a study of shared clonotypes between healthy human individuals (dated by TCRdb to about 2020). About the study as a whole: Two women and a few men aged 18 to 49 years were included in the cohort. For each donor, three plates each were used for CD4 naive and CD4 memory, two plates were used for CD8 naive, and one plate was used for CD8 memory. To estimate repertoire size and how much clonotype sharing occurs between individuals, the study deeply sequenced the blood TCR repertoires of five healthy adults. Different laboratories and diverse techniques were used to prepare libraries and sequence TCR repertoires, to increase sequencing depth and limit assay-specific biases. Each donor's leukapheresis produced roughly between roughly 0.94 and 9.5 billion PBMCs. Overall results and qualifications from the work: Approximately 5% of naive CD4, 3.5% of naive CD8, roughly 2.5% of memory CD4, and around 0.42% of memory CD8 clonotypes were shared across several donors. Clonotypes shared by all four sorted-subset donors showed higher generation probabilities than non-shared clonotypes. Sampling was limited to blood, and TCR repertoires in tissue likely differ from TCR repertoires in blood. Based on pairwise subsampling, the degree of clonotype sharing among donors was expected to be affected by sequencing depth. Naive subsets generally had larger estimated clonotype richness than memory subsets. Even with the large sequencing depth, rarefaction of the sorted-subset datasets indicated that sequencing was incomplete. The genetic and exposure-history diversity represented was limited by the small number of donors.

From the germline V gene, CDR1 is MNHEY and CDR2 is SVGAGI. The CDR3 measures 14 amino acids from cysteine to phenylalanine. This entry keeps only the CDR3 DNA: 42 bases, framed from base 1. At the junction V is shortened by 6 bases and J by 6 bases, with 17 bases in between. Healthy HIV-negative adults with no recently reported acute infections or vaccinations were included as donors. Only Caucasian adults living in Nashville, Tennessee, USA were represented among the donors. CD4+ T cells were enriched through magnetic negative selection, after which naive cells were positively selected on CD45RA and the remaining negative fraction served as the memory subset. Blood was collected by leukapheresis, and PBMCs were isolated by Ficoll-Histopaque density gradient centrifugation and then cryopreserved in liquid nitrogen vapor phase. Purity and quantity of every magnetically sorted T cell population were checked by analytical flow cytometry. Genomic DNA was isolated from every sorted fraction and measured by UV absorbance on a Nanodrop 2000c.

As to this clone: Its antigen is still unknown. Qualities for individual bases were not recorded, and no much larger clone is one base off.

Using the deep immunoSEQ assay, multiplex PCR amplified TCR CDR3 regions from genomic DNA. Extracted genomic DNA from each cell subset was spread evenly across all wells of several immunoSEQ 96-well plates, with each plate serving as a replicate. For sorted subsets, each replicate PCR was loaded with 200 ng genomic DNA, equivalent to some 31,000 T cell genomes. Purified libraries were measured with a Qubit 3.0 fluorometer, size-checked on a Bioanalyzer 2100, and measured again with the KAPA Library Quantification kit. Every immunoSEQ 96-well plate was sequenced on a separate single-read 150-cycle Illumina NextSeq 550 flow cell. In the authors' own workflow: Because the immunoSEQ output included only junctional sequences and no quality scores, the filtering could not be the same as the filtering used for full-length reads. Sequences were annotated with PyIR, a Python wrapper for IgBLAST v1.9, using IMGT germline references to assign V/J genes and CDR3. Any read was removed if the V/J assignment was weak (E-value above 1e-6), the CDR3 was missing, or the read contained stop codons, out-of-frame junctions, or ambiguous translated residues. V3J clonotypes were defined as sequences sharing the same inferred V gene, J gene, and CDR3 amino acid sequence. Percentage overlap between repertoires was computed as shared unique clonotypes divided by the size of the smaller repertoire. RTK rarefaction, the Chao1 estimator, and Recon v2.1 estimates of unobserved clonotypes were used to assess repertoire richness. Generation probabilities for all TCRbeta clonotypes obtained by the gDNA method from four donors were computed using OLGA. Here the immuneACCESS table is served through TCRdb, limited to in-frame sequences with V and J called. Missing clones are a known gap in these copies; in checked studies unresolved V genes cover under half, and the rest lacks a known reason. That table is the source of V, J and clone size, and D and trimming were worked out from the DNA. The sample data list more than 850,000 clones, and approximately 78% of these were observed just once. The ten largest clones capture under 0.65% of the sample.

What was sequenced was memory CD4+ T cells from PBMCs. In light of the paper, this sample's cell subset or site label describes: CD45RA-negative fraction. The clonotype comes from a man between 18 and 35 years old in good health. Some clones in this sample may be carry-over from other donors' samples. Recombination joined TRBV6-5 with TRBJ2-5; the D gene remains uncertain. The CDR3 protein: CASRPTKGRQTQYF. The nucleotide sequence is given as TGTGCCAGCAGACCAACGAAAGGGCGGCAGACCCAGTACTTC.